Below, 11 T cell receptor beta chains from the same sample are listed, as sequenced in a study of blood T cells in healthy people across ages. A second PCR, run for about 7 to 11 cycles, used a sample-barcoded 5' primer plus a J-beta primer mix. TCRdb itself ran the 5' RACE reads through MiXCR, one entry per CDR3 protein. The sample holds 750,000 to 950,000 distinct CDR3 sequences, almost 30% seen once. Another study also made use of these data, one on T cells of mothers and their children.

The material sequenced was blood. The receptors originated from a woman aged 40-49 years in good health.

This clonotype was seen more than once but under ten times. This rearrangement joins TRBV6-5 to TRBJ2-1, with 9 nucleotides matching TRBD1. Looked up from germline, CDR1 is MNHEY and CDR2 is SVGAGI. Trimming at V came to 0 bases and at J to 4 bases, leaving 1 base not matched to a gene. This CDR3 has 15 residues. The CDR3 coding sequence is TGTGCCAGCAGTTACTCTGGACAGGGGTACAATGAGCAGTTCTTC. Translation: CASSYSGQGYNEQFF.

The chain uses TRBV15 and TRBJ2-3, with D perhaps matching TRBD1 or TRBD2 (5 bases each). The CDR3 covers 14 residues. CDR1 and CDR2 (germline): LNHNV, YYDKDF (reference sequence). Trimming pared 1 base from V and 5 bases from J, leaving 10 bases between. In DNA form, the CDR3 reads TGTGCCACCAGCAGAGGAGGGGCCGAAGATACGCAGTATTTT. Translated, it gives CATSRGGAEDTQYF.

The J gene is TRBJ2-7, the V gene TRBV20-1; TRBD1 matches 9 bases. The V gene end was trimmed by 5 bases and the J gene end by 3 bases; junction bases not matched to a gene: 8. The CDR3 length is 14 residues. Germline CDR1 is DFQATT and CDR2 is SNEGSKA (reference sequence). The CDR3: CSALRTGDYYEQYF. In nucleotides, the CDR3 is TGCAGTGCTTTACGGACAGGGGATTACTACGAGCAGTACTTC.

The V call is TRBV20-1, the J call TRBJ2-7; D gene ambiguous. Germline V gene lookup returns CDR1 DFQATT and CDR2 SNEGSKA (reference sequence). The V end was cut by 6 bases, the J end by 2 bases, with 17 bases between. This CDR3 is 14 amino acids long. The CDR3 sequence: CSAGSGKGPYEQYF. The CDR3 nucleotides read TGCAGTGCGGGCTCTGGGAAAGGCCCCTACGAGCAGTACTTC.

The chain recombines TRBV4-1 with TRBJ1-5; D may be TRBD1 (5 bases). The CDR3 is made up of 16 amino acids. The ends were cut back, 0 bases at V and 6 bases at J, with 15 bases in the middle. The germline V gene encodes CDR1 MGHRA and CDR2 YSYEKL. The CDR3 DNA reads as TGCGCCAGCAGCCAAGATGGGTTACAGGTCGGTCAGCCCCAGCATTTT. This sequence encodes CASSQDGLQVGQPQHF.

As concerns this clonotype: This could be a read error, since a much larger clone is one nucleotide away. The genes are TRBV11-2 and TRBJ1-6; D uncertain. Trimming removed 4 bases at V and 14 bases at J, with 12 bases between. The CDR3 is made up of 12 amino acids. Germline CDR1 and CDR2: SGHAT and FQNNGV. CDR3 loop: CASSSDDSALHF. The CDR3 nucleotides are TGTGCCAGCAGCTCCGACGACTCTGCCCTCCACTTT. The variable domain in full, with the rest retrieved from reference TRBV11-2 and TRBJ1-6, is EAGVAQSPRYKIIEKRQSVAFWCNPISGHATLYWYQQILGQGPKLLIQFQNNGVVDDSQLPKDRFSAERLKGVDSTLKIQPAKLEDSAVYLCASSSDDSALHFGNGTRLTVT.

Remarks on this clonotype: A much larger clonotype is one base distant, so this may be a read error. The chain has TRBV7-9 and TRBJ2-1, with 7 nucleotides matching TRBD2. Losses at the gene ends were 1 base for V and 13 bases for J; bases not matched to a gene: 10. CDR1 SEHNR and CDR2 FQNEAQ come from the germline V gene (reference sequence). The CDR3 has 14 residues. The CDR3 coding sequence is TGTGCCAGCAGCTTAGTAAGCGGGAAGGAGACCCAGTTCTTC. This codes for CASSLVSGKETQFF.

The chain links TRBV5-6 to TRBJ1-1, with no clear D. The V end was cut by 3 bases, the J end by 3 bases, with 6 bases between. The CDR3 is 12 amino acids. Germline CDR1 SGHDT, CDR2 YYEEEE. The CDR3 nucleotides are TGTGCCAGCAGCTCTCAGGACACTGAAGCTTTCTTT. Its protein product is CASSSQDTEAFF.

The chain recombines TRBV20-1 with TRBJ1-5, with 8 bases aligning to TRBD1. This CDR3 region has 16 residues. V was clipped by 7 bases and J by 0 bases; unmatched bases: 11. Germline values: CDR1 DFQATT, CDR2 SNEGSKA (reference sequence). In nucleotides, the CDR3 is TGCAGTGGAAGGTCTGGGACAGGTTATAGCAATCAGCCCCAGCATTTT. Amino acids: CSGRSGTGYSNQPQHF.

In this sample, this clonotype turned up many times. V and J are TRBV6-6 and TRBJ2-5; 10 bases are a match to TRBD2. The trim removed 0 bases at V and 4 bases at J, leaving 5 bases unmatched. The germline V gene encodes CDR1 MNHNY and CDR2 SVGAGI (reference sequence). This CDR3 has 16 residues. CDR3 amino acids: CASSYSKAGGLETQYF. Here the CDR3 DNA reads TGTGCCAGCAGTTACTCGAAAGCGGGGGGGCTAGAGACCCAGTACTTC.

This clonotype was recorded a few times. V and J are TRBV20-1 and TRBJ2-2; D not resolved. Trimming took off 5 bases at V and 6 bases at J, with 16 bases between the two ends. The CDR3 spans 14 residues. In germline, CDR1 is DFQATT, CDR2 SNEGSKA (reference sequence). The CDR3, as DNA: TGCAGTGCTCAAGAGCAGAGCCATCCCGGGGAGCTGTTTTTT. This sequence encodes CSAQEQSHPGELFF.